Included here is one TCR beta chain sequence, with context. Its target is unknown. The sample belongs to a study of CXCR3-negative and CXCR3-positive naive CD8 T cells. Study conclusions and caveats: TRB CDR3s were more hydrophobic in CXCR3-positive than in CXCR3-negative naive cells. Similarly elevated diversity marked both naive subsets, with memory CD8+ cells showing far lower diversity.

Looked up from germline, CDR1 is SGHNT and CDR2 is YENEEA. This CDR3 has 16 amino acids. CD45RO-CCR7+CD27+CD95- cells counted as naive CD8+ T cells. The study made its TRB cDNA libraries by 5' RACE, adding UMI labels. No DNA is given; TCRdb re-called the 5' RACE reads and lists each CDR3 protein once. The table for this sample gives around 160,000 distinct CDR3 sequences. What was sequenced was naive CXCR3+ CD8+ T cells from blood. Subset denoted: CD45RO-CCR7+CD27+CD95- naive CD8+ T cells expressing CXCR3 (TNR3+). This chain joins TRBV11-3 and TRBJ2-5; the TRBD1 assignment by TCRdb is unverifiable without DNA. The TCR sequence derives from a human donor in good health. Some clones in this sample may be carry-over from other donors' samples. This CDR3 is CASSSRDREAQETQYF.